This T cell receptor (beta chain) was obtained from a study of blood T cells in healthy people across ages. Looking at the study overall: Template switching picked up about one barcoded beta molecule for each two T cells. The study's findings and limits: The study found more naive CD4+ cells and higher diversity in long-lived than aged donors.

Each donor had 8.5 to 10 milliliters of peripheral blood drawn. Germline trimming cut 6 bases from V and 0 bases from J; bases unmatched to any gene: 3. Looked up from germline, CDR1 is DFQATT and CDR2 is SNEGSKA (reference sequence). The CDR3 extends over 13 amino acids. Through a sample-barcoded 5' primer and a J-beta primer mix, a second PCR was run for roughly 7 to 11 cycles. TCRdb called the 5' RACE reads again in MiXCR, with one record for every CDR3 protein. The profile shows 1.2 million to 1.5 million distinct CDR3 sequences, 59% of them singletons. In regard to this clonotype: Its antigen is still unknown.

The gene calls are TRBV20-1 and TRBJ1-1; 8 bases are shared with TRBD1. The source material was blood. The receptor's source is a man younger than 35 in good health. The CDR3 nucleotides read TGCAGTGCGAGGACAGGGTTGAACACTGAAGCTTTCTTT. This sequence encodes CSARTGLNTEAFF.